These 22 T cell receptor beta chains originate from one sample sequenced in a study of PD-1 blockade in classical Hodgkin lymphoma. Exposure to brentuximab vedotin varied, and each patient had relapsed following autologous stem cell transplantation. TCRdb's copy holds only in-frame clones and misses some; the assay was immunoSEQ multiplex PCR. The table includes 70,000 or so clones, under 95% detected once. The source was peripheral blood mononuclear cells (PBMCs), collected at baseline. The receptors stem from a human donor with classical Hodgkin lymphoma.

This rearrangement joins TRBV2 to TRBJ1-4, with 7 bases that match TRBD1. Trimming removed 5 bases from V and 7 bases from J; junction bases left unmatched: 7. CDR1 is SNHLY and CDR2 is FYNNEI in the germline V gene. CDR3 size: 14 residues. The CDR3 DNA reads as TGTGCCAGCAGTATGACAGGGATTGTTGAAAAACTGTTTTTT. It codes for CASSMTGIVEKLFF.

The V call is TRBV18, the J call TRBJ1-6; D is perhaps TRBD1 (6 bases). Deletions cut 2 bases from V and 7 bases from J, with 9 bases between. Germline lookup yields CDR1 KGHSH and CDR2 LQKENI. This CDR3 is built from 14 residues. The CDR3 bases are TGTGCCAGCTCACCAACACAGGGAAATTCACCCCTCCACTTT. Translated, it gives CASSPTQGNSPLHF.

The chain employs TRBV15 and TRBJ1-1, with D possibly matching TRBD1 (6 bases). CDR3 size: 16 residues. Trimming took 2 bases from V and 5 from J, leaving 18 bases between them. The germline CDR1 and CDR2 sequences are LNHNV and YYDKDF (reference sequence). CDR3 protein: CATSRLQGQGGTEAFF. In nucleotides, the CDR3 is TGTGCCACCAGCAGATTACAGGGTCAAGGGGGAACTGAAGCTTTCTTT.

This clone was found once. The chain joins TRBV21-1 to TRBJ1-2. TRBV21-1 is reported as a pseudogene. CDR3 length equals 16 residues. In DNA form, the CDR3 reads TGTGCCAGCAGCAAAGTCGGGCCTACCCATGACTATGGCTACACCTTC. This encodes CASSKVGPTHDYGYTF.

The chain uses TRBV7-3 and TRBJ2-2, with TRBD1 identical over 8 bases. With V trimmed by 2 bases and J by 6 bases, 5 bases remained unmatched. CDR1 is SGHTA, CDR2 FQGTGA, per germline. There are 15 residues in the CDR3. The CDR3 reads CASSLGQGRAGELFF. CDR3 DNA: TGTGCCAGCAGCTTAGGACAGGGAAGGGCCGGGGAGCTGTTTTTT.

The chain links TRBV28 to TRBJ2-5; D is undetermined. The CDR3 spans 15 residues. In germline, CDR1 is MDHEN, CDR2 SYDVKM. The germline V and J ends were trimmed by 3 bases and 3 bases, with 14 bases remaining between them. CDR3 nucleotide sequence: TGTGCCAGCAGTTTGCGAGGCCCACTAAAAGAGACCCAGTACTTC. This sequence encodes CASSLRGPLKETQYF.

Written as DNA, the CDR3 is TGTGCCAGCAGCGTTTATGAGAACTATGGCTACACCTTC. It encodes CASSVYENYGYTF. The chain uses TRBV9 and TRBJ1-2; D gene unclear. The V gene's germline CDR1 is SGDLS and CDR2 YYNGEE. V was trimmed by 2 bases and J by 2 bases, leaving 7 bases between them. CDR3 size: 13 residues.

This sequence joins TRBV11-3 and TRBJ2-6; D gene ambiguous. Per the germline V gene, CDR1 is SGHNT and CDR2 is YENEEA. This CDR3 is 13 amino acids long. The V end was cut by 5 bases, the J end by 0 bases, with 2 bases between. The CDR3 coding sequence is TGTGCCAGCAGCGTCTCTGGGGCCAACGTCCTGACTTTC. Amino acid sequence: CASSVSGANVLTF.

This clone was recorded once. The chain employs TRBV18 and TRBJ2-5; 7 nucleotides line up with TRBD1. Trimming at V came to 4 bases and at J to 1 base, leaving 6 bases not matched to a gene. Germline V lookup: CDR1 KGHSH, CDR2 LQKENI. This CDR3 is 15 amino acids long. This CDR3 is CASSQGAGSQETQYF. DNA for the CDR3: TGTGCCAGCTCACAGGGGGCCGGATCCCAAGAGACCCAGTACTTC.

The chain employs TRBV2 and TRBJ1-1; D perhaps matches TRBD1 (5 bases). Germline values: CDR1 SNHLY, CDR2 FYNNEI. Trimming left V 5 bases short and J 5 bases short, with 33 bases between. This CDR3 is 20 amino acids long. For the CDR3, the DNA is TGTGCCAGCAGTCCTAATAGCGTCGTATGGGGCGGAGAAATGGGTACTGAAGCTTTCTTT. Translated: CASSPNSVVWGGEMGTEAFF.

This chain uses TRBV4-3 with TRBJ2-7; TRBD2 agrees at 13 bases. CDR1 is LGHNA, CDR2 YSLEER, per germline. There are 16 residues in the CDR3. V was pared by 3 bases and J by 3 bases, with 5 bases of the junction left unmatched. The CDR3 is CASSHAGTSGIYEQYF. In nucleotides, the CDR3 is TGCGCCAGCAGCCATGCTGGGACTAGCGGGATCTACGAGCAGTACTTC.

This chain joins TRBV30 and TRBJ1-1; 7 bases line up with TRBD1. The CDR3 covers 12 residues. V lost 4 bases, J lost 5 bases, and 4 bases stayed unmatched. Germline V gene sequence: CDR1 GTSNPN, CDR2 SVGIG (reference sequence). The CDR3 DNA reads as TGTGCCTGGAATAGGGGGCGGACTGAAGCTTTCTTT. As protein: CAWNRGRTEAFF.

The chain links TRBV2 to TRBJ2-7, with 8 bases identical to TRBD2. Germline assignment: CDR1 SNHLY and CDR2 FYNNEI. The CDR3 contains 15 residues. V was pared by 7 bases and J by 3 bases, with 11 bases of the junction left unmatched. CDR3 loop: CASTAPGLGVYEQYF. In DNA, the CDR3 is TGTGCCAGCACCGCACCGGGACTAGGAGTCTACGAGCAGTACTTC.

The chain employs TRBV6-5 and TRBJ1-1, with a possible D match to TRBD1 (6 bases). Germline CDR1 and CDR2: MNHEY and SVGAGI. This CDR3 comprises 16 residues. V was clipped by 4 bases and J by 3 bases, with 18 bases between them. CDR3 protein: CASSSVLGGQYTEAFF. In nucleotides, the CDR3 is TGTGCCAGCAGTTCCGTCCTCGGGGGGCAATACACTGAAGCTTTCTTT.

The genes are TRBV7-6 and TRBJ2-3; D ambiguous. The V end was cut by 4 bases, the J end by 0 bases, with 8 bases between. This CDR3 is built from 14 residues. CDR1 is SGHVS and CDR2 is FNYEAQ in the germline V gene. The CDR3: CASSSPGSTDTQYF. The CDR3 DNA reads as TGTGCCAGCAGCTCTCCGGGCAGCACAGATACGCAGTATTTT. Supplemented by reference TRBV7-6 and TRBJ2-3, the full variable domain reads GAGVSQSPRYKVTKRGQDVALRCDPISGHVSLYWYRQALGQGPEFLTYFNYEAQQDKSGLPNDRFSAERPEGSISTLTIQRTEQRDSAMYRCASSSPGSTDTQYFGPGTRLTVL.

The chain links TRBV5-8 to TRBJ2-3, with D perhaps given as TRBD1 or TRBD2 (7 bases each). CDR1 is SGHTS, CDR2 YDEGEE, per germline. CDR3 size: 16 residues. With 4 bases removed from V and 3 bases from J, the gap between germline ends came to 18 bases. CDR3 region: CASSPLGRGPTDTQYF. DNA for the CDR3: TGTGCCAGCAGCCCACTTGGGAGGGGGCCTACAGATACGCAGTATTTT.

This clone was observed a few times. The chain is built from TRBV7-9 and TRBJ1-5; D uncertain. CDR1 is SEHNR, CDR2 FQNEAQ, per germline (reference sequence). The CDR3 is 15 residues long. The V end was cut by 0 bases, the J end by 1 base, with 7 bases between. The CDR3 loop is CASSLAEGSNQPQHF. CDR3 nucleotide sequence: TGTGCCAGCAGCTTAGCTGAGGGAAGCAATCAGCCCCAGCATTTT.

The chain is built from TRBV9 and TRBJ2-7; 7 bases match TRBD2. This CDR3 has 15 amino acids. Germline assignment: CDR1 SGDLS and CDR2 YYNGEE. Germline trimming cut 4 bases from V and 1 base from J; bases unmatched to any gene: 8. The CDR3 DNA sequence: TGTGCCAGCAGCCCTCTAGCGGAGACTTCCTACGAGCAGTACTTC. Its protein product is CASSPLAETSYEQYF. Full variable domain (rest looked up from reference TRBV9 and TRBJ2-7): DSGVTQTPKHLITATGQRVTLRCSPRSGDLSVYWYQQSLDQGLQFLIQYYNGEERAKGNILERFSAQQFPDLHSELNLSSLELGDSALYFCASSPLAETSYEQYFGPGTRLTVT.

This rearrangement joins TRBV27 to TRBJ1-3; D gene unclear. The CDR3 contains 14 residues. Trimming took off 2 bases at V and 4 bases at J, with 9 bases between the two ends. Germline CDR1 reads MNHEY; CDR2 reads SMNVEV (reference sequence). The CDR3 nucleotides read TGTGCCAGCAGTTTAAGCGCAACCGGAAACACCATATATTTT. Its translation: CASSLSATGNTIYF.

The J gene is TRBJ1-4, the V gene TRBV5-1; 10 bases fit TRBD1. Germline loops: CDR1 SGHRS, CDR2 YFSETQ. CDR3 length: 16 amino acids. The V gene end was trimmed by 4 bases and the J gene end by 0 bases; junction bases not matched to a gene: 3. CDR3 in DNA: TGCGCCAGCAGCCAGGGACAGGGGCCAACTAATGAAAAACTGTTTTTT. Its translation: CASSQGQGPTNEKLFF.

The gene calls are TRBV11-2 and TRBJ2-6; 14 nucleotides line up with TRBD2. CDR1 and CDR2 from the germline V gene are SGHAT and FQNNGV. This CDR3 has 18 amino acids. V gave up 4 bases and J gave up 3 bases; unmatched junction bases: 5. The CDR3 coding sequence is TGTGCCAGCAGCTCGGGACTAGCGGGAGTGAATGGGGCCAACGTCCTGACTTTC. It yields the protein CASSSGLAGVNGANVLTF.

The chain couples TRBV7-9 to TRBJ1-4; D is unresolved. CDR1 is SEHNR, CDR2 FQNEAQ, per germline (reference sequence). The CDR3 is made up of 13 amino acids. The V end was cut by 1 base, the J end by 7 bases, with 7 bases between. CDR3 region: CASSLGSVEKLFF. The CDR3 coding sequence is TGTGCCAGCAGCTTAGGCTCCGTTGAAAAACTGTTTTTT.